Listed below are T cell receptor beta chains from one sample, sequenced in a study of T-cell reconstitution after alpha-beta-depleted transplantation in children. One entry per CDR3 protein, called by TCRdb with MiXCR from the PCR reads. The profile shows tens of thousands of distinct CDR3 sequences, roughly 6.5% of them singletons. The specimen comprised peripheral blood, sampled 60 days after TCRalphabeta/CD19-depleted stem cell transplant. The receptors stem from a child younger than two who had a stem cell transplant for acute myeloid leukemia, so the T cells may come from the graft donor. Both conserved end residues are part of each CDR3. A D gene is named only where the DNA matches it firmly. Expanded clones get a size class; other rows say once, few or many, or leave the size out.

TGCAGTGCTAGGTACACTAGCGGGACCCCCTACGAGCAGTACTTC	CSARYTSGTPYEQYF	TRBV20-1	many	TRBD2	TRBJ2-7
TGTGCCAGCAGTGGAAGAACCTCGGGGTTCAGTGGCTACACCTTC	CASSGRTSGFSGYTF	TRBV28	many	.	TRBJ1-2
TGTGCCAGCAGCGTAGCGGTGGACAGAAGAGAGACTGAAGCTTTCTTT	CASSVAVDRRETEAFF	TRBV9	many	.	TRBJ1-1
TGTGCCAGCAGCGGAGGCAGGGGAGGTCGGAATGAAGCTTTCTTT	CASSGGRGGRNEAFF	TRBV7-9	few	.	TRBJ1-1
TGCAGCGTTGAAGGGCTAGCGGGGGGCCGCACAGATACGCAGTATTTT	CSVEGLAGGRTDTQYF	TRBV29-1	many	TRBD2	TRBJ2-3
TGTGCCAGCAGCCATACTCTCCCTTCCGACTATGGCTACACCTTC	CASSHTLPSDYGYTF	TRBV7-9	many	.	TRBJ1-2
TGCGCCAGCAGCCAAGGCGCGGGAGCCTCCTACGAGCAGTACTTC	CASSQGAGASYEQYF	TRBV4-3	many	TRBD2	TRBJ2-7
TGTGCCAGCAGCCAAGATCTAGCGGGACGCGGGGAGCTGTTTTTT	CASSQDLAGRGELFF	TRBV4-2	many	TRBD2	TRBJ2-2
TGCAGTGCTAGGGAATATCCGGGACAGAAAGAGACCCAGTACTTC	CSAREYPGQKETQYF	TRBV20-1	many	TRBD1	TRBJ2-5
TGTGCCAGCAGTTTGGGGCAGAATTCACCCCTCCACTTT	CASSLGQNSPLHF	TRBV12-3/TRBV12-4	many	.	TRBJ1-6
TGTGCCACCAGCAGAGCCCGGACGGGACTAGCGGCCATCTACAATGAGCAGTTCTTC	CATSRARTGLAAIYNEQFF	TRBV15	many	TRBD2	TRBJ2-1
TGTGCCGCTCAAGATGCGCTCTCCTACGAGCAGTACTTC	CAAQDALSYEQYF	TRBV7-9	many	.	TRBJ2-7
TGTGCCAGCAGTTCTGCCCTTGTCTATGGCTACACCTTC	CASSSALVYGYTF	TRBV12-3/TRBV12-4	many	.	TRBJ1-2
TGCAGTGCTAGACCCTCGGGCTACCGTTTAATTGATACGCAGTATTTT	CSARPSGYRLIDTQYF	TRBV20-1	many	.	TRBJ2-3
TGCAGCGGCGACAGGGACACTGAAGCTTTCTTT	CSGDRDTEAFF	TRBV29-1	many	TRBD1	TRBJ1-1
TGCAGTGCTAGTTGGCCGGAGGGGGACTCCTACGAGCAGTACTTC	CSASWPEGDSYEQYF	TRBV20-1	.	.	TRBJ2-7
TGTGCCAGCAGTGAATTCGACAGGGGGCTCCCTCATCTTATGAACACTGAAGCTTTCTTT	CASSEFDRGLPHLMNTEAFF	TRBV6-1	few	TRBD1	TRBJ1-1
TGTGCCAGCAGCCAAGATCTAAGGAGAAGCGACGAGCAGTACTTC	CASSQDLRRSDEQYF	TRBV4-2	many	.	TRBJ2-7
TGTGCCAGCGGGGGGCCGGACTATGGCTACACCTTC	CASGGPDYGYTF	TRBV7-6	many	.	TRBJ1-2
TGCGCCAGCAGCCAAGAACAGGGGGCTGATACGCAGTATTTT	CASSQEQGADTQYF	TRBV4-3	many	TRBD1	TRBJ2-3
TGTGCCAGCAGCCCAGTCGGGACAGGGGGGTACGAGCAGTACTTC	CASSPVGTGGYEQYF	TRBV7-6	many	TRBD1	TRBJ2-7
TGTGCCAGCAGCAAAGGAGGGTCTCCAAGAGGCTACACCTTC	CASSKGGSPRGYTF	TRBV21-1	many	.	TRBJ1-2
TGTGCCAGCAGCTCCCTGACAGGGTACTCCTACGAGCAGTACTTC	CASSSLTGYSYEQYF	TRBV7-9	many	TRBD1	TRBJ2-7
TGCGCCAGCAGCCAAGTGGTGCTAGCGGGATCCTACGAGCAGTACTTC	CASSQVVLAGSYEQYF	TRBV4-1	many	TRBD2	TRBJ2-7
TGCAGCGTCGCCGGGACACTATCCTACGAGCAGTACTTC	CSVAGTLSYEQYF	TRBV29-1	many	.	TRBJ2-7
TGTGCCAGCAGCCCTATACTAGCGGGGTATTTCACAGATACGCAGTATTTT	CASSPILAGYFTDTQYF	TRBV11-2	many	TRBD2	TRBJ2-3
TGCGCCAGCAGCCGGGGGGAGCGCGCCAAAAACATTCAGTACTTC	CASSRGERAKNIQYF	TRBV4-3	many	.	TRBJ2-4
TGTGCCAGCAGCTCTACCGGGACCACCTACGAGCAGTACTTC	CASSSTGTTYEQYF	TRBV7-9	many	.	TRBJ2-7
TGTGCCAGCACCCGGTGGCAGCATAGCAATCAGCCCCAGCATTTT	CASTRWQHSNQPQHF	TRBV2	many	.	TRBJ1-5
TGTGCCACCAGTGACTATCCCGGGGGGGGGTCTGAGAACTACGAGCAGTACTTC	CATSDYPGGGSENYEQYF	TRBV24-1	.	TRBD2	TRBJ2-7
TGCGCCAGCAGCCAAGAAGCCAGCCCTAACTATGGCTACACCTTC	CASSQEASPNYGYTF	TRBV4-3	many	.	TRBJ1-2
TGTGCCATCCTGGGGACTAGCGGCAGCACCGGGGAGCTGTTTTTT	CAILGTSGSTGELFF	TRBV2	many	TRBD2	TRBJ2-2
TGCAGTGCTAGCGAGGGGCCGAACACTGAAGCTTTCTTT	CSASEGPNTEAFF	TRBV20-1	many	.	TRBJ1-1
TGTGCCAGCAGTCCGGGACGCAAAGGCCACGAGCAGTACTTC	CASSPGRKGHEQYF	TRBV6-1	many	.	TRBJ2-7
TGTGCCACCGGGACTACTCAACAAGAGACCCAGTACTTC	CATGTTQQETQYF	TRBV24-1	.	TRBD2	TRBJ2-5
TGTGCCAGCAGGCGCGGGGAGCTGTTTTTT	CASRRGELFF	TRBV2	many	.	TRBJ2-2
TGTGCCAGCAGCTCCCCAGGGAGTAGTTCCAAAAACATTCAGTACTTC	CASSSPGSSSKNIQYF	TRBV11-2	many	.	TRBJ2-4